These T cell receptor beta chains were read from a single sample in a study of human T cells and chemical hapten exposure. TCRdb recomputed calls from the RACE reads with MiXCR, one row per CDR3 protein. The data hold roughly 38,000 distinct CDR3 sequences, with about 4.2% observed a single time. The material was whole blood, obtained in connection with sensitization to the hapten diphenylcyclopropenone (DPC). The receptors here all came from a man aged 45-65 years with alopecia areata. Some clones in this sample may be carry-over from other donors' samples. The CDR3 runs from the conserved cysteine through the conserved F or W. The order of the fields is CDR3 length, J gene, V gene, clone size, D gene, CDR3 DNA, CDR3 protein. D genes are given only for firm matches. Rows may omit the clone size; those that give it use once, few, many or a size class.

13 TRBJ1-4 TRBV6-6 medium-sized . TGTGCCAGCAAGGCCAACCTCCGGGAAAAACTGTTTTTT CASKANLREKLFF
14 TRBJ2-5 TRBV7-3 many TRBD2 TGTGCCAGCAGCGCAAGCGGGAGCCAGGAGACCCAGTACTTC CASSASGSQETQYF
14 TRBJ2-1 TRBV12-5 many TRBD1 TGTGCTAGTGGTTTGGGACAGGGCTACAATGAGCAGTTCTTC CASGLGQGYNEQFF
15 TRBJ1-2 TRBV6-5 many TRBD1 TGTGCCATTCGGAAAGAGACAGGGGGCCATGTTGGCTACACCTTC CAIRKETGGHVGYTF
14 TRBJ1-2 TRBV20-1 many TRBD1 TGCAGTGCCCCCCCAACAGGGGGCAACTATGGCTACACCTTC CSAPPTGGNYGYTF
11 TRBJ1-1 TRBV6-2/TRBV6-3 many . TGTGCCAGCAGTTACGTTACTGAAGCTTTCTTT CASSYVTEAFF
14 TRBJ2-3 TRBV29-1 many . TGCAGCGTTAGGAGGGGACAGAACACAGATACGCAGTATTTT CSVRRGQNTDTQYF
14 TRBJ2-2 TRBV20-1 few TRBD2 TGCAGTGCCACTGGACTAGCGGGGACCGGGGAGCTGTTTTTT CSATGLAGTGELFF
14 TRBJ2-1 TRBV11-3 many . TGTGCCAGCAGCTCTTCAGGGATGGGGAATGAGCAGTTCTTC CASSSSGMGNEQFF
17 TRBJ2-1 TRBV11-1 . . TGTGCCAGCAGCTTACCCCACTCAGGGAGCTCCTACAATGAGCGGTTCTTC CASSLPHSGSSYNERFF
16 TRBJ1-1 TRBV28 many . TGTGCCAGCAGTTCTATTGACAGACCTATGAACACTGAAGCTTTCTTT CASSSIDRPMNTEAFF
15 TRBJ2-7 TRBV4-2 many . TGTGCCAGCAGGATGGGGACCGCGTCCACCTACGAGCAGTACTTC CASRMGTASTYEQYF
14 TRBJ2-4 TRBV3-1 many . TGTGCCAGCAGCCAGCAGGGGGCCAAAAACATTCAGTACTTC CASSQQGAKNIQYF
15 TRBJ2-5 TRBV11-2 many . TGTGCCAGCACCAAATTTCCGGAGTACCAAGAGACCCAGTACTTC CASTKFPEYQETQYF
19 TRBJ2-1 TRBV18 many TRBD2 TGTGCCAGCTCACCCCCCGGGACTAGCGGGAGTTCCGGCGGCAATGAGCAGTTCTTC CASSPPGTSGSSGGNEQFF
14 TRBJ1-1 TRBV7-2 many . TGTGCCAGCAGCCGGAATAAGGTGGTTACTGAAGCTTTCTTT CASSRNKVVTEAFF
11 TRBJ2-7 TRBV29-1 many TRBD1 TGCAGCGCTGGGGACAGCTACGAGCAGTACTTC CSAGDSYEQYF
17 TRBJ1-5 TRBV6-1 many . TGTGCCAGCAGTGAAGGGGCCGGGATGGGTAACAATCAGCCCCAGCATTTT CASSEGAGMGNNQPQHF
15 TRBJ2-3 TRBV20-1 many . TGCAGTGCTAGAGATCCGCAGGGGAACACAGATACGCAGTATTTT CSARDPQGNTDTQYF
15 TRBJ2-6 TRBV28 many . TGTGCCAGCAGTCGGCGGGGCTCTGGGGCCAACGTCCTGACTTTC CASSRRGSGANVLTF
14 TRBJ2-3 TRBV2 . . TGTGCCAGCAGGGGGGGACTCAACACAGATACGCAGTATTTT CASRGGLNTDTQYF
15 TRBJ1-5 TRBV28 . TRBD1 TGTGCCAGCATCCTATCCGGGACAGGGGGTCAGCCCCAGCATTTT CASILSGTGGQPQHF
14 TRBJ2-1 TRBV11-2 many TRBD2 TGTGCCAGCAGCCCCACCGGTCTAGCGGCAAGTCGGTTCTTC CASSPTGLAASRFF
14 TRBJ1-1 TRBV18 few . TGTGCCAGCTCACCTAGGACAATCAACACTGAAGCTTTCTTT CASSPRTINTEAFF